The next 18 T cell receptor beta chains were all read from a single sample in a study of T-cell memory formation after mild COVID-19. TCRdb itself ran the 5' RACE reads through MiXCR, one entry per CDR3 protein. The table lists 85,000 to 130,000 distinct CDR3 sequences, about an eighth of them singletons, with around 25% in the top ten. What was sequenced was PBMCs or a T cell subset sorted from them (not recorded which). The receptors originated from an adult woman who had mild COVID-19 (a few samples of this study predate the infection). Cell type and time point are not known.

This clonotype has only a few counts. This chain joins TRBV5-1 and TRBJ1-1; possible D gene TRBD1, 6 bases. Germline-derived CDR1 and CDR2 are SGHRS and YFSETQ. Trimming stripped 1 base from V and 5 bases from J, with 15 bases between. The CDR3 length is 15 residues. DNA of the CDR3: TGCGCCAGCAGCTTGTATCTAGGGGGAGAAACTGAAGCTTTCTTT. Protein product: CASSLYLGGETEAFF.

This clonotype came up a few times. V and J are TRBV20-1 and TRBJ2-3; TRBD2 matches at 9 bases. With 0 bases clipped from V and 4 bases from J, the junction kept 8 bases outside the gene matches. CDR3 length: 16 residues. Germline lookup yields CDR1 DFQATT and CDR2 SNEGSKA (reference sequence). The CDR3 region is CSARDLASGEADTQYF. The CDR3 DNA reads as TGCAGTGCTAGAGATCTCGCTAGCGGGGAGGCAGATACGCAGTATTTT.

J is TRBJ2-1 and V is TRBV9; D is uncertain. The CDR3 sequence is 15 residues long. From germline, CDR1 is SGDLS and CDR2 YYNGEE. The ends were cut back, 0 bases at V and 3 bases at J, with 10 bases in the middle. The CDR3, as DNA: TGTGCCAGCAGCGTAGCTGGCGACGTCTACAATGAGCAGTTCTTC. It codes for CASSVAGDVYNEQFF.

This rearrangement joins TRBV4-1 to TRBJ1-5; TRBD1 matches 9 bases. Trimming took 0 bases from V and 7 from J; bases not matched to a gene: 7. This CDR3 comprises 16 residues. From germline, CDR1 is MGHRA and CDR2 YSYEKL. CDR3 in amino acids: CASSQETGGMWQPQHF. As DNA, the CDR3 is TGCGCCAGCAGCCAAGAGACAGGGGGAATGTGGCAGCCCCAGCATTTT.

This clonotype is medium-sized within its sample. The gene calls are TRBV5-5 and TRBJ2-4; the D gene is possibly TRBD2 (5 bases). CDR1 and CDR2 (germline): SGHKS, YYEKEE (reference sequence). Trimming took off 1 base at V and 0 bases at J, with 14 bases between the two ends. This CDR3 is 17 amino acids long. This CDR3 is CASSLNGAAVAKNIQYF. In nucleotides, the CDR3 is TGTGCCAGCAGCTTGAACGGAGCGGCAGTAGCCAAAAACATTCAGTACTTC.

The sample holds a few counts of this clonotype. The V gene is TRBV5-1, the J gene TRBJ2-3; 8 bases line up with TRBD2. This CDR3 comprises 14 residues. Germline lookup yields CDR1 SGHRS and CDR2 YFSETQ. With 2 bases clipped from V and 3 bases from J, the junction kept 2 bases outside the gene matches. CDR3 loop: CASSFGGATDTQYF. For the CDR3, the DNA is TGCGCCAGCAGCTTCGGGGGGGCGACAGATACGCAGTATTTT. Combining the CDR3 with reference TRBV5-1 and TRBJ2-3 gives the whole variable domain KAGVTQTPRYLIKTRGQQVTLSCSPISGHRSVSWYQQTPGQGLQFLFEYFSETQRNKGNFPGRFSGRQFSNSRSEMNVSTLELGDSALYLCASSFGGATDTQYFGPGTRLTVL.

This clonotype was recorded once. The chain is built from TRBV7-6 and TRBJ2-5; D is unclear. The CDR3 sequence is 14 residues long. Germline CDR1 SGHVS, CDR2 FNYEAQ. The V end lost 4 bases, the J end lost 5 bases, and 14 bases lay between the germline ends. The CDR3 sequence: CASSWQSAPETQYF. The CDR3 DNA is TGTGCCAGCAGCTGGCAGTCGGCCCCGGAGACCCAGTACTTC. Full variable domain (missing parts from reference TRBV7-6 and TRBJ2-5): GAGVSQSPRYKVTKRGQDVALRCDPISGHVSLYWYRQALGQGPEFLTYFNYEAQQDKSGLPNDRFSAERPEGSISTLTIQRTEQRDSAMYRCASSWQSAPETQYFGPGTRLLVL.

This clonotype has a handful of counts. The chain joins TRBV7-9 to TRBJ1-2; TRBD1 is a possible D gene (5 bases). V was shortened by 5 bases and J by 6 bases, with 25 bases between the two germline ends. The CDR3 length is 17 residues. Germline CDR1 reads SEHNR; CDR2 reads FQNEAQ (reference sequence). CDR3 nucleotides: TGTGCCAGCAGCCCAAGACCCGGGACTGCTCGGGCGGATGGCTACACCTTC. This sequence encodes CASSPRPGTARADGYTF.

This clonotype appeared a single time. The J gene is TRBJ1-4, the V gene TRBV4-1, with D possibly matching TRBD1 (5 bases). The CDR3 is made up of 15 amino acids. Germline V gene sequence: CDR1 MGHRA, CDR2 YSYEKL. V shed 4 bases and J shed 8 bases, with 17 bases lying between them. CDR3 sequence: CASSPRQGGTEKLFF. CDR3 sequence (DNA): TGCGCCAGCAGCCCCCGGCAGGGTGGTACGGAAAAACTGTTTTTT.

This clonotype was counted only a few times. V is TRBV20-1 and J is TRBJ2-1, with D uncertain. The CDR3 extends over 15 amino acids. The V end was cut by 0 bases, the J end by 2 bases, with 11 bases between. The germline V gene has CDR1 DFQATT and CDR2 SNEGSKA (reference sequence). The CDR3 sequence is CSARDRSTAYNEQFF. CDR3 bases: TGCAGTGCTAGAGATCGGTCTACCGCCTACAATGAGCAGTTCTTC.

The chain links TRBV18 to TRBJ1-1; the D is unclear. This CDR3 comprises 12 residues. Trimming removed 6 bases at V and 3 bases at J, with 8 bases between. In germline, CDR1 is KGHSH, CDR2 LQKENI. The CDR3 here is CASSPDHTEAFF. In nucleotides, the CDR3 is TGTGCCAGCTCCCCTGATCACACTGAAGCTTTCTTT.

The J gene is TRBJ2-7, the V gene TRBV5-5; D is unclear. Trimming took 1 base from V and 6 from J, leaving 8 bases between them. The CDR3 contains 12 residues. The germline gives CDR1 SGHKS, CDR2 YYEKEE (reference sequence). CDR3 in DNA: TGTGCCAGCAGCTTGCTGGGTGTCGAGCAGTACTTC. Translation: CASSLLGVEQYF.

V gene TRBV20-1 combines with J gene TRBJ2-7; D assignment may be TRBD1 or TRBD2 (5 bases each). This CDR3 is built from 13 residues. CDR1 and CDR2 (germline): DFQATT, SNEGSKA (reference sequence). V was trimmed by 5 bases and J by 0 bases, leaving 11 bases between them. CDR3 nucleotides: TGCAGTGCTTTCTCAGGGAGCTCCTACGAGCAGTACTTC. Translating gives CSAFSGSSYEQYF.

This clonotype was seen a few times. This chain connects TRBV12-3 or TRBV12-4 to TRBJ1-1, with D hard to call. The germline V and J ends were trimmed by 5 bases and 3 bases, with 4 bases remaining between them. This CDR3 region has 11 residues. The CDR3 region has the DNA TGTGCCAGCAGTCCGGACACTGAAGCTTTCTTT. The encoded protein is CASSPDTEAFF.

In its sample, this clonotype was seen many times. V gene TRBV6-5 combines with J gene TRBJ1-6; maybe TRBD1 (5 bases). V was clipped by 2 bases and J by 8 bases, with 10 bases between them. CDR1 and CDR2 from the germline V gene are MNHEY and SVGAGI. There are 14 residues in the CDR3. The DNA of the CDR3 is TGTGCCAGCAGTTACGGGCAGGGAGATTCACCCCTCCACTTT. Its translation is CASSYGQGDSPLHF.

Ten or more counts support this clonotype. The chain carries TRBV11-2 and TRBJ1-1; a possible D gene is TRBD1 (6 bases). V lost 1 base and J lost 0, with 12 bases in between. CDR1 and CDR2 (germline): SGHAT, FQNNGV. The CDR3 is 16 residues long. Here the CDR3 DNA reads TGTGCCAGCAGCTTAGGAGGGACACCTATGAACACTGAAGCTTTCTTT. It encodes CASSLGGTPMNTEAFF.

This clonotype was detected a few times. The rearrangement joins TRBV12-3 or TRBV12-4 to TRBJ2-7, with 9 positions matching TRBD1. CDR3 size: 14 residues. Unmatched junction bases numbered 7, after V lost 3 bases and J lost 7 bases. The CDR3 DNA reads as TGTGCCAGCAGTTTGGGGACAGGGTGGGGAGAGCAGTACTTC. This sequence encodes CASSLGTGWGEQYF.

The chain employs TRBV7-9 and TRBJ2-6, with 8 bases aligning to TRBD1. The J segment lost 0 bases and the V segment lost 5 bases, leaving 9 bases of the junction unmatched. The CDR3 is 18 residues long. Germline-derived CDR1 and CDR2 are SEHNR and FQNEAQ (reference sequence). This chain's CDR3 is CASSPTGQAFSGANVLTF. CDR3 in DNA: TGTGCCAGCAGCCCGACGGGACAGGCCTTCTCTGGGGCCAACGTCCTGACTTTC.